Shown below are 21 T cell receptor beta chains from a single sample sequenced in a study of early T cells in non-severe SARS-CoV-2 infection. TCRdb reprocessed the 5' RACE reads via MiXCR and lists one record per CDR3 protein. The sample yields under 95,000 distinct CDR3 sequences, under 15% seen once. The specimen sequenced was whole blood. These receptors originate from an adult who was a healthcare worker with PCR-confirmed SARS-CoV-2 infection or an uninfected control (not recorded which).

V and J are TRBV4-3 and TRBJ2-1, with 8 bases lining up with TRBD2. The length of the CDR3 is 13 residues. Trimming removed 3 bases from V and 10 bases from J; junction bases left unmatched: 5. Germline CDR1 and CDR2: LGHNA and YSLEER. CDR3 DNA: TGCGCCAGCAGCCAGGGACTAGTTTCCGAGCAGTTCTTC. Protein: CASSQGLVSEQFF.

This clonotype was found many times. The J gene is TRBJ2-2, the V gene TRBV6-2 or TRBV6-3; 8 bases line up with TRBD1. The CDR3 spans 13 residues. The germline V gene has CDR1 MNHEY and CDR2 SVGEGT. The ends lost 5 bases at V and 6 bases at J; junction bases unmatched: 2. This chain's CDR3 is CASSLQGAGELFF. CDR3 DNA sequence: TGTGCCAGCAGTCTACAGGGGGCCGGGGAGCTGTTTTTT.

In its sample, this clonotype was seen once. CDR3 sequence reads: CASRSAYF. CDR3 bases: TGCGCCAGCCGTTCAGCGTATTTT. The chain carries TRBV4-3 and TRBJ2-3; D gene uncertain. Germline CDR1 reads LGHNA; CDR2 reads YSLEER. The V and J ends lost 8 bases and 14 bases respectively, with 8 bases between them. CDR3 length equals 8 residues.

This clonotype turned up a few times. The J gene is TRBJ2-1, the V gene TRBV19; D is uncertain. The germline V gene has CDR1 LNHDA and CDR2 SQIVND (reference sequence). Trimming removed 5 bases from V and 7 bases from J, with 15 bases in between. The CDR3 contains 14 residues. This CDR3 is CASSSRTMGNEQFF. CDR3 nucleotide sequence: TGTGCCAGTAGTTCAAGGACCATGGGGAATGAGCAGTTCTTC.

V is TRBV29-1 and J is TRBJ2-1; D may be TRBD2 (6 bases). The germline gives CDR1 SQVTM, CDR2 ANQGSEA. This CDR3 region has 12 residues. V lost 4 bases, J lost 13 bases, and 17 bases lay in between. The CDR3 DNA follows: TGCAGCGTTGCTAACCCCGGGGGTGAACAGTTCTTC. Encoded protein: CSVANPGGEQFF.

This clonotype was recorded at least ten times. The chain employs TRBV5-1 and TRBJ2-3, with a possible D match to TRBD2 (5 bases). The CDR3 totals 14 residues. V was trimmed by 0 bases and J by 6 bases, leaving 11 bases between them. Germline V gene sequence: CDR1 SGHRS, CDR2 YFSETQ. The CDR3 protein is CASSLVPSWDTQYF. The DNA for the CDR3 is TGCGCCAGCAGCTTGGTTCCTAGCTGGGATACGCAGTATTTT.

The rearrangement links TRBV9 to TRBJ2-3; 9 positions match TRBD2. V shed 4 bases and J 2 bases; nucleotides not matched to a gene: 5. The CDR3 covers 15 residues. Germline loops: CDR1 SGDLS, CDR2 YYNGEE. DNA for the CDR3: TGTGCCAGCAGCCCCAGCGGGGGGACCACAGATACGCAGTATTTT. Translated, it gives CASSPSGGTTDTQYF.

This clonotype was observed a handful of times. The genes are TRBV7-9 and TRBJ2-3; 7 bases agree with TRBD2. Germline V gene data show CDR1 as SEHNR and CDR2 as FQNEAQ (reference sequence). The J segment lost 1 base and the V segment lost 5 bases, leaving 6 bases of the junction unmatched. The CDR3 totals 15 residues. CDR3 coding DNA: TGTGCCAGCAGCGGCGCAGCGGGACGCACAGATACGCAGTATTTT. This encodes CASSGAAGRTDTQYF.

This clonotype was seen repeatedly, ten times or more. This chain connects TRBV7-9 to TRBJ2-3, with 9 nucleotides matching TRBD2. Germline V gene lookup returns CDR1 SEHNR and CDR2 FQNEAQ (reference sequence). After removal of 5 bases from V and 4 bases from J, the junction contained 4 bases not matched to a gene. The length of the CDR3 is 14 residues. The CDR3 coding sequence is TGTGCCAGCAGCGTTAGCGGGAGTGCAGATACGCAGTATTTT. Translated: CASSVSGSADTQYF.

This clonotype was picked up a small number of times. This chain joins TRBV5-1 and TRBJ2-7; possibly TRBD1 or TRBD2 for D (5 bases each). Germline V gene lookup returns CDR1 SGHRS and CDR2 YFSETQ. Between the trimmed V and J ends, which lost 2 bases and 3 bases, there was a span of 12 bases. CDR3 length: 14 residues. CDR3 in DNA: TGCGCCAGCAGCTTCCGGGACCAAGTCTACGAGCAGTACTTC. Its protein is CASSFRDQVYEQYF.

This chain links TRBV15 with TRBJ2-1, with TRBD2 matching 12 bases. The V gene's germline CDR1 is LNHNV and CDR2 YYDKDF (reference sequence). The length of the CDR3 is 14 residues. After removal of 6 bases from V and 7 bases from J, the junction contained 4 bases not matched to a gene. CDR3 amino acids: CATSPSGRGNEQFF. CDR3 coding DNA: TGTGCCACCAGTCCTAGCGGGAGGGGAAATGAGCAGTTCTTC.

This clonotype was observed at least ten times. DNA for the CDR3: TGTGCCAGCAGTTTAGGGACAGACTACGAGCAGTACTTC. Translated, it gives CASSLGTDYEQYF. The chain recombines TRBV12-3 or TRBV12-4 with TRBJ2-7; D is perhaps TRBD1 (6 bases). This CDR3 contains 13 residues. Deletions cut 1 base from V and 3 bases from J, with 7 bases between.

This clonotype has only a few counts. The rearrangement uses TRBV9 and TRBJ1-2; no definite D call. This CDR3 has 15 amino acids. Germline values: CDR1 SGDLS, CDR2 YYNGEE. V lost 3 bases and J lost 4, with 16 bases in between. CDR3 amino acids: CASSADPLGGYGYTF. The CDR3 region has the DNA TGTGCCAGCAGCGCCGACCCTTTAGGAGGCTATGGCTACACCTTC.

This clonotype was counted a few times. The chain carries TRBV12-3 or TRBV12-4 and TRBJ2-7, with a possible D match to TRBD2 (6 bases). Trimming took off 5 bases at V and 8 bases at J, with 16 bases between the two ends. This CDR3 contains 13 residues. The CDR3 nucleotides are TGTGCCAGCAGTCCCGGGACTGTTAATAAGCAGTACTTC. This sequence encodes CASSPGTVNKQYF.

At least ten counts were recorded for this clonotype. V and J are TRBV4-1 and TRBJ1-3; D is possibly TRBD1 (5 bases). Germline lookup yields CDR1 MGHRA and CDR2 YSYEKL. The CDR3 is 15 amino acids. V was pared by 4 bases and J by 2 bases, with 12 bases between. CDR3 sequence reads: CASSRILGPGNTIYF. The DNA of the CDR3 is TGCGCCAGCAGCCGCATACTGGGGCCTGGAAACACCATATATTTT.

The rearrangement links TRBV20-1 to TRBJ1-5; 7 nucleotides agree with TRBD1. The length of the CDR3 is 14 residues. With 7 bases clipped from V and 1 base from J, the junction kept 7 bases outside the gene matches. Looked up from germline, CDR1 is DFQATT and CDR2 is SNEGSKA (reference sequence). The chain's CDR3 is CSGLHRGSNQPQHF. DNA for the CDR3: TGCAGTGGCCTTCACAGGGGAAGCAATCAGCCCCAGCATTTT.

Ten or more counts support this clonotype. V gene TRBV28 combines with J gene TRBJ2-3; possible D gene TRBD1, 6 bases. This CDR3 region has 13 residues. In germline, CDR1 is MDHEN, CDR2 SYDVKM. V was cut by 8 bases and J by 2 bases, with 11 bases left in between. This CDR3 is CASQGHHTDTQYF. The CDR3 nucleotides are TGTGCCAGCCAGGGGCACCACACAGATACGCAGTATTTT.

This clonotype was counted a few times. The V call is TRBV5-1, the J call TRBJ2-5, with TRBD2 matching 7 bases. V gave up 1 base and J gave up 6 bases; unmatched junction bases: 3. The CDR3 contains 13 residues. CDR1 SGHRS and CDR2 YFSETQ come from the germline V gene. The CDR3 DNA follows: TGCGCCAGCAGCTTGTCGCGGGAGCAGACCCAGTACTTC. Protein: CASSLSREQTQYF.

In its sample, this clonotype was seen many times. The chain carries TRBV6-5 and TRBJ2-6; D remains ambiguous. V was trimmed by 5 bases and J by 1 base, leaving 6 bases between them. From germline, CDR1 is MNHEY and CDR2 SVGAGI. The CDR3 contains 14 residues. The CDR3 loop reads CASSRVSGANVLTF. The CDR3 region has the DNA TGTGCCAGCAGTCGGGTATCTGGGGCCAACGTCCTGACTTTC.

This clonotype was detected ten times or more. The CDR3 DNA is TGCGCCAGCCAGGGGGTGCAAGAGACCCAGTACTTC. This translates into CASQGVQETQYF. V is TRBV10-2 and J is TRBJ2-5, with TRBD1 matching 7 bases. The CDR3 runs to 12 residues. Trimming removed 8 bases from V and 2 bases from J; junction bases left unmatched: 2. CDR1 and CDR2 from the germline V gene are WSHSY and SAAADI.

This clonotype was detected a few times. The J gene is TRBJ1-1, the V gene TRBV14; 9 positions match TRBD1. Germline lookup yields CDR1 SGHDN and CDR2 FVKESK. This CDR3 comprises 16 residues. V was pared by 0 bases and J by 3 bases, with 5 bases of the junction left unmatched. CDR3 DNA sequence: TGTGCCAGCAGCCAAGATGGGGACAGGGTCTACACTGAAGCTTTCTTT. Protein product: CASSQDGDRVYTEAFF.